The 5 T cell receptor beta chains listed next were all sequenced from one sample in a study of shared clonotypes between healthy human individuals. TCRdb's copy holds only in-frame clones and misses some; the assay was immunoSEQ multiplex PCR. The sample comprises some 2,500,000 clones, 85% to 95% of which are singletons, and approximately 0.4% rests with the top ten. The sequenced sample consisted of naive CD4+ T cells from PBMCs. The subset is: CD45RA+ positively selected. The receptor set was obtained from a young man in good health. Some clones in this sample may be carry-over from other donors' samples.

J is TRBJ2-2 and V is TRBV7-8; 8 bases fit TRBD2. The ends lost 6 bases at V and 6 bases at J; junction bases unmatched: 9. This CDR3 comprises 15 residues. Germline CDR1 and CDR2: SGHVS and FQNEAQ. CDR3 DNA: TGTGCCAGCAGTCGCCCCCCAGCGGGAGCCGGGGAGCTGTTTTTT. As protein: CASSRPPAGAGELFF.

The CDR3 region has the DNA TGTGCCAGCAGCACCCGGGGTGGGCGGGAGGCATACAATGAGCAGTTCTTC. This encodes CASSTRGGREAYNEQFF. This chain joins TRBV7-2 and TRBJ2-1, with TRBD2 identical over 8 bases. CDR3 length: 17 amino acids. The trim removed 5 bases at V and 4 bases at J, leaving 13 bases unmatched. CDR1 is SGHTA and CDR2 is FQGNSA in the germline V gene.

The CDR3 loop reads CASRQALSNYGYTF. CDR3 coding DNA: TGCGCCAGCAGGCAGGCATTATCCAACTATGGCTACACCTTC. The rearrangement links TRBV5-1 to TRBJ1-2; D is undetermined. With 5 bases removed from V and 2 bases from J, the gap between germline ends came to 13 bases. The CDR3 loop spans 14 amino acids. The germline V gene has CDR1 SGHRS and CDR2 YFSETQ.

V usage is TRBV28 and J usage is TRBJ1-2; 7 nucleotides line up with TRBD1. Trimming at V came to 5 bases and at J to 4 bases, leaving 10 bases not matched to a gene. CDR1 and CDR2 from the germline V gene are MDHEN and SYDVKM. The CDR3 consists of 15 residues. As DNA, the CDR3 is TGTGCCAGCAGTGCCCCGACAGGGCTTCCCTATGGCTACACCTTC. This translates into CASSAPTGLPYGYTF.

J is TRBJ1-1 and V is TRBV6-1, with D possibly matching TRBD1 (5 bases). There are 15 residues in the CDR3. CDR1 and CDR2 (germline): MNHNS, SASEGT. Trimming stripped 6 bases from V and 4 bases from J, with 18 bases between. As DNA, the CDR3 is TGTGCCAGCAGCCGGGGCCAGGGAAAGGTCACTGAAGCTTTCTTT. Its translation is CASSRGQGKVTEAFF.